The 7 T cell receptor beta chains in this list originate from one sample, sequenced in a study of patients and donors after allogeneic stem cell transplantation. TCRdb used MiXCR to reprocess the RT-PCR reads, holding one entry per CDR3 protein. The sample has approximately 99,000 distinct CDR3 sequences, about a third seen once. Sequenced sample: blood, either unsorted or a sorted T cell fraction (not recorded which). The receptors come from a human donor who was either an allogeneic HSCT recipient or a stem cell or donor lymphocyte infusion donor (not recorded which). It is not recorded whose cells these are; they may come from a transplant donor.

The J gene is TRBJ2-7, the V gene TRBV20-1, with unresolved D. The CDR3 runs to 14 residues. V lost 1 base and J 3 bases, leaving 13 bases between the germline ends. Per germline, CDR1 DFQATT and CDR2 SNEGSKA (reference sequence). The CDR3 region is CSARAPGLDYEQYF. CDR3 DNA sequence: TGCAGTGCTAGAGCTCCCGGGCTCGACTACGAGCAGTACTTC.

V is TRBV7-8 and J is TRBJ1-1; tentatively, D is TRBD1 (6 bases). This CDR3 comprises 14 residues. Trimming stripped 2 bases from V and 4 bases from J, with 11 bases between. Germline V lookup: CDR1 SGHVS, CDR2 FQNEAQ. CDR3 DNA: TGTGCCAGCAGCTTACGGGACAAGGGCACTGAAGCTTTCTTT. Its protein is CASSLRDKGTEAFF.

The chain uses TRBV11-2 and TRBJ2-1, with 12 nucleotides matching TRBD2. The CDR3 contains 16 residues. Trimming took 5 bases from V and 6 from J; bases not matched to a gene: 8. Germline CDR1 is SGHAT and CDR2 is FQNNGV. CDR3 protein: CASSKPSGRAVNEQFF. In DNA form, the CDR3 reads TGTGCCAGCAGCAAACCTAGCGGGAGGGCCGTCAATGAGCAGTTCTTC.

V gene TRBV7-9 combines with J gene TRBJ1-2; 7 bases match TRBD1. The V gene's germline CDR1 is SEHNR and CDR2 FQNEAQ (reference sequence). V lost 6 bases and J lost 5; bases outside the gene matches: 6. This CDR3 region has 13 residues. The CDR3 DNA reads TGTGCCAGCAGGAGACAGGGTCGGTATGGCTACACCTTC. It codes for CASRRQGRYGYTF. The variable domain in full, completed from reference TRBV7-9 and TRBJ1-2, reads DTGVSQNPRHKITKRGQNVTFRCDPISEHNRLYWYRQTLGQGPEFLTYFQNEAQLEKSRLLSDRFSAERPKGSFSTLEIQRTEQGDSAMYLCASRRQGRYGYTFGSGTRLTVV.

Many counts were recorded for this clonotype. The chain links TRBV7-7 to TRBJ2-7, with D maybe TRBD1 (5 bases). This CDR3 has 13 residues. Per germline, CDR1 SSHAT and CDR2 FNYEAQ (reference sequence). V lost 0 bases and J 7 bases, leaving 10 bases between the germline ends. The CDR3 protein is CASSLAVGAEQYF. CDR3 DNA sequence: TGTGCCAGCAGCTTAGCGGTTGGGGCGGAGCAGTACTTC.

The chain is built from TRBV7-2 and TRBJ1-5; D is ambiguous. Looked up from germline, CDR1 is SGHTA and CDR2 is FQGNSA. CDR3 length equals 14 residues. The V and J ends lost 1 base and 4 bases respectively, with 8 bases between them. The CDR3 reads CASSLVLQNQPQHF. The CDR3, as DNA: TGTGCCAGCAGCTTAGTCCTACAGAATCAGCCCCAGCATTTT.

This clonotype was found a few times. The chain couples TRBV6-5 to TRBJ1-2, with D uncertain. Germline V gene sequence: CDR1 MNHEY, CDR2 SVGAGI. V was clipped by 3 bases and J by 0 bases, with 8 bases between them. The CDR3 consists of 14 residues. CDR3 nucleotides: TGTGCCAGCAGTTATAAGCACGCTAACTATGGCTACACCTTC. This encodes CASSYKHANYGYTF.